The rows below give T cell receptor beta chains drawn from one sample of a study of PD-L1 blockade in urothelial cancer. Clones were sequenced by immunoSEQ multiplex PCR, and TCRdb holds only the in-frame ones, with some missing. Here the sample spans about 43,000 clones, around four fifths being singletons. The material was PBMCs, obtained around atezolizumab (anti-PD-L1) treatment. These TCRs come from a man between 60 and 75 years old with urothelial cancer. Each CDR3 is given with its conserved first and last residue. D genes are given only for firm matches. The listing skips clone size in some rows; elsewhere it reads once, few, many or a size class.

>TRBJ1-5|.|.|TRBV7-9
CASSLGAGEQPQHF
TGTGCCAGCAGCTTAGGGGCAGGGGAACAGCCCCAGCATTTT
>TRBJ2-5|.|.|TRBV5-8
CASSSHPGRETQYF
TGTGCCAGCAGCTCGCATCCGGGGAGAGAGACCCAGTACTTC
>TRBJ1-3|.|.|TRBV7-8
CASSFSGGNTIYF
TGTGCCAGCAGCTTCTCAGGGGGAAACACCATATATTTT
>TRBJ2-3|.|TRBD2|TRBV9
CASSVVRSGGAPDTQYF
TGTGCCAGCAGCGTAGTCCGGAGCGGGGGGGCGCCAGATACGCAGTATTTT
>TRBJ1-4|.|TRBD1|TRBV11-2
CASTPGPRQGRFNEKLFF
TGTGCCAGCACGCCGGGACCGCGACAGGGTAGATTTAATGAAAAACTGTTTTTT
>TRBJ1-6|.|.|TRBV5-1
CASSLASGGNSPLHF
TGCGCCAGCAGCTTGGCCTCCGGAGGGAATTCACCCCTCCACTTT
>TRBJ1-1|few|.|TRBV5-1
CASSLAEPGGEAFF
TGCGCCAGCAGCTTGGCTGAACCAGGTGGCGAAGCTTTCTTT
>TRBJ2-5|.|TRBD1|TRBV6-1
CASSGDRKGTQYF
TGTGCCAGCAGTGGGGACAGGAAGGGGACCCAGTACTTC
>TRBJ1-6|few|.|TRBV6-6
CASRQGQVDSPLHF
TGTGCCAGCAGACAGGGTCAGGTCGATTCACCCCTCCACTTT
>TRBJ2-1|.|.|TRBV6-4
CASSSDRNNEQFF
TGTGCCAGCAGCAGCGACAGAAACAATGAGCAGTTCTTC
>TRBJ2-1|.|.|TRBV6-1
CASSELTRGEQFF
TGTGCCAGCAGTGAATTGACTAGGGGTGAGCAGTTCTTC
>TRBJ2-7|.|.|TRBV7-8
CASRANRVGTEYEQYF
TGTGCCAGCAGGGCCAATAGGGTGGGGACTGAGTACGAGCAGTACTTC
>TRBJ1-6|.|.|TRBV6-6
CASSQRPGGASPLHF
TGTGCCAGCAGTCAAAGACCGGGAGGGGCTTCACCCCTCCACTTT
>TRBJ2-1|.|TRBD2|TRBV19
CASSSAGAPYNEQFF
TGTGCCAGTAGCTCAGCGGGGGCCCCCTACAATGAGCAGTTCTTC
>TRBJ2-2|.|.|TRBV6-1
CASSEYGELFF
TGTGCCAGCAGTGAATACGGGGAGCTGTTTTTT
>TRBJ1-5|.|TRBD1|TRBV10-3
CAIATGNSNQPQHF
TGTGCCATCGCGACAGGGAATAGCAATCAGCCCCAGCATTTT
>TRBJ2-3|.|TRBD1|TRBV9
CASSALQFRGGMVDTQYF
TGTGCCAGCAGTGCCCTTCAATTTCGAGGGGGCATGGTGGATACGCAGTATTTT
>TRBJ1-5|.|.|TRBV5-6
CASSLATANQPQHF
TGTGCCAGCAGCTTGGCCACAGCAAATCAGCCCCAGCATTTT
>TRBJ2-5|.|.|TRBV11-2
CASSFGSDETQYF
TGTGCCAGCAGCTTTGGTAGCGATGAGACCCAGTACTTC
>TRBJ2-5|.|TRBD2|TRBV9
CASSVGVAGLKETQYF
TGTGCCAGCAGCGTGGGGGTAGCGGGGCTGAAAGAGACCCAGTACTTC
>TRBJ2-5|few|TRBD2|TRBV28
CASSRLRGRAETQYF
TGTGCCAGCAGTCGGCTCCGGGGGAGGGCAGAGACCCAGTACTTC
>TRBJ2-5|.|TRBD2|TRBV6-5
CASSSGLAGGQETQYF
TGTGCCAGCAGTTCAGGACTAGCGGGGGGTCAAGAGACCCAGTACTTC
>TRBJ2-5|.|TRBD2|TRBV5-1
CASSLVAGGGETQYF
TGCGCCAGCAGCTTGGTAGCGGGGGGTGGAGAGACCCAGTACTTC
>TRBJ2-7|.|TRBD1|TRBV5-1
CASRPGTGVEQYF
TGCGCCAGCAGGCCGGGGACAGGGGTAGAGCAGTACTTC
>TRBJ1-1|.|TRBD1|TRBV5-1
CASSLVDRVSTEAFF
TGCGCCAGCAGCCTTGTCGACAGGGTTAGCACTGAAGCTTTCTTT
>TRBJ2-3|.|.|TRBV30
CAWSLDRPSTDTQYF
TGTGCCTGGAGTTTAGACAGACCTAGCACAGATACGCAGTATTTT
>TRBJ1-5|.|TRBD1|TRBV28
CATDGQAYQPQHF
TGTGCCACCGATGGACAGGCCTATCAGCCCCAGCATTTT
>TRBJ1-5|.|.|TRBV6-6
CASSHGQGLRNQPQHF
TGTGCCAGCAGTCATGGTCAGGGTTTGCGGAATCAGCCCCAGCATTTT
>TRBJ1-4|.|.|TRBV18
CASSPAQGGGNEKLFF
TGTGCCAGCTCACCAGCACAGGGTGGCGGTAATGAAAAACTGTTTTTT
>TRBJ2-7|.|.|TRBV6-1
CASTNRVNSYEQYF
TGTGCCAGTACAAACAGGGTTAACTCCTACGAGCAGTACTTC
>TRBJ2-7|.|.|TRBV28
CASSFHTGSSYEQYF
TGTGCCAGCAGCTTTCATACCGGGAGCTCCTACGAGCAGTACTTC
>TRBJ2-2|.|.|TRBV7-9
CASSFLGGAGELFF
TGTGCCAGCAGCTTCCTCGGCGGAGCCGGGGAGCTGTTTTTT
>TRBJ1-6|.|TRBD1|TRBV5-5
CASSLTGAGSPLHF
TGTGCCAGCAGCCTTACAGGGGCAGGTTCGCCCCTCCACTTT
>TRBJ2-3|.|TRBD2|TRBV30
CAWSVRGDRRTDTQYF
TGTGCCTGGAGTGTACGGGGGGACCGACGGACAGATACGCAGTATTTT
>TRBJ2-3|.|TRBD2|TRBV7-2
CASSLATSGSTDTQYF
TGTGCCAGCAGCTTAGCGACTAGCGGTAGCACAGATACGCAGTATTTT
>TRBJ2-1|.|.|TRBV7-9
CASSRSGLDNEQFF
TGTGCCAGCAGCCGAAGCGGTTTGGACAATGAGCAGTTCTTC
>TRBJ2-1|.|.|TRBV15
CATSGERNYNEQFF
TGTGCCACCTCTGGGGAGCGCAACTACAATGAGCAGTTCTTC
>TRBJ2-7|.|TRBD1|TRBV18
CASSRGPGTGDVEQYF
TGTGCCAGCTCACGAGGACCCGGGACAGGGGACGTCGAGCAGTACTTC
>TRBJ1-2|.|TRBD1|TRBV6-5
CASSYGTGGPFYGYTF
TGTGCCAGCAGTTACGGGACAGGGGGCCCCTTCTATGGCTACACCTTC
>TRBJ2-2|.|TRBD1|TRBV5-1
CASRSGQGDTGELFF
TGCGCCAGCAGGTCCGGACAGGGTGACACCGGGGAGCTGTTTTTT
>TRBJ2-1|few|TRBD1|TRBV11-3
CASSLDPQGSYNEQFF
TGTGCCAGCAGCTTAGATCCACAGGGGAGCTACAATGAGCAGTTCTTC
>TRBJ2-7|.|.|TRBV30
CAWSVPDRYEQYF
TGTGCCTGGAGTGTACCCGACAGATACGAGCAGTACTTC
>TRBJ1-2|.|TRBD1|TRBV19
CASSIDMDRGYGYTF
TGTGCCAGTAGTATAGACATGGACAGGGGCTATGGCTACACCTTC
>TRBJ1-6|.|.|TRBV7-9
CASSFGLLGSGGFSPLHF
TGTGCCAGCAGCTTCGGCTTACTCGGGTCCGGGGGATTTTCACCCCTCCACTTT
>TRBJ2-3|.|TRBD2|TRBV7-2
CASSFPTSGGAGAQYF
TGTGCCAGCAGCTTTCCGACTAGCGGGGGGGCGGGTGCGCAGTATTTT
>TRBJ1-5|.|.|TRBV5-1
CASSLGDSFNQPQHF
TGCGCCAGCAGCTTGGGAGACTCTTTCAATCAGCCCCAGCATTTT
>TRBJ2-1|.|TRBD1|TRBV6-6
CASSTRDSSYNEQFF
TGTGCCAGCAGTACCCGGGACAGCTCCTACAATGAGCAGTTCTTC
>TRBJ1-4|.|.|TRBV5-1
CASSLSTGSEKLFF
TGCGCCAGCAGCTTATCTACAGGGAGTGAAAAACTGTTTTTT
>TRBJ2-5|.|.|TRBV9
CASSHSSEAGTQYF
TGTGCCAGCAGCCACTCCAGCGAAGCGGGGACCCAGTACTTC
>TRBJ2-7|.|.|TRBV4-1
CASSQEEKVVEHEQYF
TGCGCCAGCAGCCAAGAAGAAAAAGTAGTCGAGCACGAGCAGTACTTC